This T cell receptor beta chain was retrieved from a study of blood T cells in healthy people across ages. Study results and caveats: A roughly linear fall in TCR beta diversity per million T cells was seen with increasing age.

Worth noting for this clonotype: Antigen unknown.

This CDR3 has 14 residues. Germline assignment: CDR1 LGHDT and CDR2 YNNKEL (reference sequence). Germline trimming cut 0 bases from V and 15 bases from J; bases unmatched to any gene: 9. Then a second PCR, running roughly 7 to 11 cycles, was carried out with a sample-barcoded 5' primer and a J-beta primer mix. TCRdb processed the 5' RACE reads anew with MiXCR; each CDR3 protein has one entry. The sample lists about 1.5 million distinct CDR3 sequences, around 39% occurring once. Specimen: blood. The gene calls are TRBV3-1 and TRBJ2-1; TRBD2 matches 9 bases. This TCR derives from a woman between 18 and 29 years old in good health. The CDR3: CASSQEASGDCMFF. Here the CDR3 DNA reads TGTGCCAGCAGCCAAGAGGCTAGCGGGGACTGCATGTTCTTC.